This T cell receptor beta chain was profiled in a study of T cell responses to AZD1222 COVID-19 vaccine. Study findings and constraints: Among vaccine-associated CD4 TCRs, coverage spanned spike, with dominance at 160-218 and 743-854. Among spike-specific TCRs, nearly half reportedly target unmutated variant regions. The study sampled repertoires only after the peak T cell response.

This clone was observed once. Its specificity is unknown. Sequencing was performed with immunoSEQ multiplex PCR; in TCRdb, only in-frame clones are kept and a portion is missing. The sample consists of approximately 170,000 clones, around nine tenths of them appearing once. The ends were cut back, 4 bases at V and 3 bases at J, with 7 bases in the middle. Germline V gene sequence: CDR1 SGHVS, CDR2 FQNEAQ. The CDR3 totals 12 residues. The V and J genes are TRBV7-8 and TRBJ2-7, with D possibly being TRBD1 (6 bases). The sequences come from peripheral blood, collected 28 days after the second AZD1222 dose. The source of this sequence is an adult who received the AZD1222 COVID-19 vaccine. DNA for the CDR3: TGTGCCAGCAGCTCCAGGGGCTACGAGCAGTACTTC. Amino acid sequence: CASSSRGYEQYF.